This T cell receptor (beta chain) derives from a study of T-cell memory formation after mild COVID-19 (dated by TCRdb to the early 2020s). For the wider study: Most TCR sequence clusters were specific to one of the two donors. Two young, previously healthy adult volunteers, one female and one male, were included in the cohort. In a couple of donors, T-cell clones that expanded and contracted after mild COVID-19 were followed by sequencing TCRalpha and TCRbeta repertoires longitudinally.

V loses 0 bases of germline sequence and J loses 8 bases, and the interval between the two ends is 9 bases. From the cysteine up to the phenylalanine, the CDR3 has a length of 13 residues. Kept here is only the CDR3 DNA, which spans 39 bases and is read in frame from base 1. Via the germline V gene (reference sequence), CDR1 is LGHDT and CDR2 YNNKEL. Sequencing was carried out with an Illumina NovaSeq 6000. TCRalpha and TCRbeta cDNA libraries were built by 5'RACE with constant-segment primers, adding sample barcodes and unique molecular identifiers. Trizol reagent was used to extract RNA from every sample. The libraries were amplified in two PCR steps, and the second step added a second sample barcode and Illumina TruSeq adapters. Sequencing of the libraries was done on an Illumina NovaSeq, producing 2 x 150 bp paired-end reads. As for how the authors treated the data: Reads were demultiplexed and collapsed into UMI-guided consensus sequences with migec v1.2.7. Using mixcr v2.1.11, UMI consensuses were aligned to TRA and TRB V and J templates and then assembled into clonotypes. Expanded or contracted clonotypes were those called significant by both edgeR and NoisET, with noise models trained on biological replicates. For edgeR calls, a false discovery rate-adjusted p below 0.01 and a log2 fold-change threshold of 1 were applied. As an exploratory analysis of dynamics, max-normalized trajectories of the 1000 most abundant clonotypes were examined by PCA with hierarchical clustering. Separately sequenced CD4+ and CD8+ repertoires were used to assign the CD4 or CD8 phenotype of responding clones. TCRdb cleaned the public reads at Q25 with fastp, built clones with MiXCR and kept in-frame beta chains. Every distinct CDR3 protein forms one entry, paired with its most common genes and DNA. For this entry, the V and J calls and clone size follow TCRdb and not the study's own pipeline. Recorded for this sample are some 350,000 distinct CDR3 sequences; more than 15% of them occurred a single time. The biggest ten clones account for approximately 20% of the sample.

In regard to this clonotype: Its antigen is unknown. Base qualities are not recorded, but no much larger clone differs from it by a single base.

Ficoll-Paque density gradient centrifugation was used to isolate PBMCs. Broad study findings and their caveats: Contracting CD4+ clones appeared mostly in the CM and EM memory subsets, whereas CD8+ clones were enriched in EMRA. Clones that contracted from day 15 to 85 showed balanced CD4/CD8 phenotypes, whereas a second wave of clones that expanded from day 15 to 37 leaned towards CD4+. SARS-CoV-2 specificity was not confirmed for the second-wave clones peaking on day 37. Only a couple of mild cases were covered in the study, and larger cohorts including severe cases with pre-infection samples were considered necessary. Some responding clones were detected in pre-infection memory, which suggested that pre-existing cross-reactive memory T cells had joined the SARS-CoV-2 response.

What was sequenced was PBMCs or a T cell subset sorted from them (not recorded which). The V and J genes are TRBV3-1 and TRBJ2-3, with the D gene too uncertain to name. This clonotype was obtained from a man aged 18 to 30 who had mild COVID-19 (a few samples of this study predate the infection). The sample titles of this study are shuffled in the database, so cell type and time point are left out; the donor was told from shared clones. Here is the DNA: TGTGCCAGCAGCCAAGATCTCCTAAGTACGCAGTATTTT. This translates into CASSQDLLSTQYF.